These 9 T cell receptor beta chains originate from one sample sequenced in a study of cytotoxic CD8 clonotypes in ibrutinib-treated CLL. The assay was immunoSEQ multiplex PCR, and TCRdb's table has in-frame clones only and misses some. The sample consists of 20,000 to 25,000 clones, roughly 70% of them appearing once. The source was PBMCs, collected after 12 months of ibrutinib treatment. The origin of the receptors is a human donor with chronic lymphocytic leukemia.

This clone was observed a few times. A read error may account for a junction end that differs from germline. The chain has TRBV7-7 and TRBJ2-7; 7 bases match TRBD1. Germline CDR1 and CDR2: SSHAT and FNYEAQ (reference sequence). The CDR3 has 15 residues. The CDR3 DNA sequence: TGTGCTAGCAGCCTCAGACAGGGCTCCTCCTACGAGCAGTACTTC. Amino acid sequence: CASSLRQGSSYEQYF.

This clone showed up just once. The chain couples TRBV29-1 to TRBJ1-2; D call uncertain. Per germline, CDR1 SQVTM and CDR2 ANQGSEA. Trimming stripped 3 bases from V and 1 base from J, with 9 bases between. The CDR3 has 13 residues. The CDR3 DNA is TGCAGCGTTGACGGGCAGGATAACTATGGCTACACCTTC. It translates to CSVDGQDNYGYTF.

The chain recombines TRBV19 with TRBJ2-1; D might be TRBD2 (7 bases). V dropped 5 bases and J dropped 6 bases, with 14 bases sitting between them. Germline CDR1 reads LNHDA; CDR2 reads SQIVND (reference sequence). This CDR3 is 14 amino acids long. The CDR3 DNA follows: TGTGCCAGTAGTTCTATCGGGGGGCCCAATGAGCAGTTCTTC. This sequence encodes CASSSIGGPNEQFF.

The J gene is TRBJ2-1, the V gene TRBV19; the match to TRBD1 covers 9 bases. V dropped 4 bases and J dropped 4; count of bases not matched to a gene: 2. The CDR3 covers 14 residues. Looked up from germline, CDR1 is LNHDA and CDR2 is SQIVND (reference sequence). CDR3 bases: TGTGCCAGTAGTAGGGACAGGGTATACAATGAGCAGTTCTTC. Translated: CASSRDRVYNEQFF.

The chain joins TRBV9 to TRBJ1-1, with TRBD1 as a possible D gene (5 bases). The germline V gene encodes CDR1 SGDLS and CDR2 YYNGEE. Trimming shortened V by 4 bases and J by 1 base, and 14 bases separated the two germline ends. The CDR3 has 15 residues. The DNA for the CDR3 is TGTGCCAGCAGCCTCAGGGTGGGGGGGAACACTGAAGCTTTCTTT. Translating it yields CASSLRVGGNTEAFF.

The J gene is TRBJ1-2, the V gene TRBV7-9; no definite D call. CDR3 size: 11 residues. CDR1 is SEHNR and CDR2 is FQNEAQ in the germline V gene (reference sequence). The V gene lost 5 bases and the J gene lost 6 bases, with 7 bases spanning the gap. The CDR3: CASSQRDGYTF. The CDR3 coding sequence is TGTGCCAGCAGCCAAAGGGATGGCTACACCTTC.

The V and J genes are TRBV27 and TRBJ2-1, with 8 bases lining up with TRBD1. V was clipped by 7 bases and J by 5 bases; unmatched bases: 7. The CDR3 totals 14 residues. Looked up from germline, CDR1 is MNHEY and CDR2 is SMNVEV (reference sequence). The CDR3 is CASNPGQENNEQFF. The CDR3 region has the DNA TGTGCCAGCAACCCGGGACAGGAAAACAATGAGCAGTTCTTC.

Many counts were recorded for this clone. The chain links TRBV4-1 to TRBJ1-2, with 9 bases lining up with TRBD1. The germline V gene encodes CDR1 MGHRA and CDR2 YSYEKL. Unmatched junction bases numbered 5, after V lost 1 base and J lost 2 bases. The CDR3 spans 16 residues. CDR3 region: CASSQAGTGSNYGYTF. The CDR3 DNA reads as TGCGCCAGCAGCCAAGCCGGGACAGGGTCGAACTATGGCTACACCTTC.

CDR3 coding DNA: TGTGCCAGCAGTGTCCCCACCCTGGGAAAGGGCATTACGGCTGGCTACACCTTC. Its protein product is CASSVPTLGKGITAGYTF. V and J are TRBV2 and TRBJ1-2; D is unclear. The CDR3 sequence is 18 residues long. V lost 4 bases to trimming and J lost 7 bases, with 28 bases between them. The V gene's germline CDR1 is SNHLY and CDR2 FYNNEI.